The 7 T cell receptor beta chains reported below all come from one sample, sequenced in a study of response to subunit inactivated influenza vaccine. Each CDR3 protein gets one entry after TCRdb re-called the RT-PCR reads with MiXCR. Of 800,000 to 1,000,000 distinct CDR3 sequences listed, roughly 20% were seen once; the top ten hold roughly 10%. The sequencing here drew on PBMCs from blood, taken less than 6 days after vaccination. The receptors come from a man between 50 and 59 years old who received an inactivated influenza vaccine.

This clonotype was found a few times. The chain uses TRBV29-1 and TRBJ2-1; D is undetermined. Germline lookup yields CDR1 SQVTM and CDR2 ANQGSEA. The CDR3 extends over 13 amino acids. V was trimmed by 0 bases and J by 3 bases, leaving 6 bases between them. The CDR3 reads CSVEDRYYNEQFF. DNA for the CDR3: TGCAGCGTTGAAGATCGTTACTACAATGAGCAGTTCTTC.

The CDR3 DNA is TGCAGTGCTGACCAGGGGCGGGAGTTGACAGATACGCAGTATTTT. It specifies CSADQGRELTDTQYF. The V gene is TRBV20-1, the J gene TRBJ2-3, with D possibly TRBD2 on 7 matching bases. Germline V CDR1 and CDR2: DFQATT, SNEGSKA (reference sequence). The CDR3 loop spans 15 amino acids. V lost 5 bases and J 3 bases, leaving 18 bases between the germline ends.

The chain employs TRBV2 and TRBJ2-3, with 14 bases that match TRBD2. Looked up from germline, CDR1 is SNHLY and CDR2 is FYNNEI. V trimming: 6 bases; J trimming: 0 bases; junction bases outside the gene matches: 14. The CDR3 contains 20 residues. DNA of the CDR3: TGTGCCAGCAGCGGACGGACTAGCGGGAGGCCGCCAGTTAGCACAGATACGCAGTATTTT. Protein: CASSGRTSGRPPVSTDTQYF.

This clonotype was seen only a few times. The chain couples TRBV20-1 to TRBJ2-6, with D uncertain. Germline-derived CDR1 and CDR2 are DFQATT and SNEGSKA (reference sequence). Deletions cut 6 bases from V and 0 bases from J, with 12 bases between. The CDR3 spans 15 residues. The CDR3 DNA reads TGCAGTGCCCCGCACCAGACCTCTGGGGCCAACGTCCTGACTTTC. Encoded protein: CSAPHQTSGANVLTF.

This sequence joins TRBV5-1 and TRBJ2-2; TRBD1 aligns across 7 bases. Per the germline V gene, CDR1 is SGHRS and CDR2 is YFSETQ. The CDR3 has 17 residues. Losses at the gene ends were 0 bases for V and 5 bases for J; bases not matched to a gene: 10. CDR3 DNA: TGCGCCAGCAGCTTGGCGGGACAGAGCATGGTAACCGGGGAGCTGTTTTTT. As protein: CASSLAGQSMVTGELFF.

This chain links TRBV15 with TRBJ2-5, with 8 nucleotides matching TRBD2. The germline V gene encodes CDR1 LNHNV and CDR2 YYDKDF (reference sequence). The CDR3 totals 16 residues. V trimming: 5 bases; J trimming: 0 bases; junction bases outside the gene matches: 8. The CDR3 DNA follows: TGTGCCACCAGCCCGGGAGTAGCGGGGTACCAAGAGACCCAGTACTTC. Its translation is CATSPGVAGYQETQYF.

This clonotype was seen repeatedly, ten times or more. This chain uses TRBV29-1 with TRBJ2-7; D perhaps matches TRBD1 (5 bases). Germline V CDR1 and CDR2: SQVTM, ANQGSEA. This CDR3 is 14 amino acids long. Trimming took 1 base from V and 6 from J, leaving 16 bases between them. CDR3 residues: CSVEASRRVGEQYF. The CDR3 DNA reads TGCAGCGTTGAAGCCTCCCGCAGGGTCGGCGAGCAGTACTTC.